The 24 T cell receptor beta chains in this list originate from one sample, sequenced in a study of radiation and T cells in renal cell carcinoma. Indicated time point: blood 4 weeks post-SBRT, at nephrectomy. The treatment is: 15 Gy SBRT to primary tumor, nephrectomy 4 weeks later. Sequencing used immunoSEQ multiplex PCR; TCRdb keeps in-frame clones, though not all of them. The table shows 97,000 or so clones, with roughly 88% occurring only once. Material: blood, obtained from a patient whose treatment included radiotherapy and nephrectomy. All receptors derive from a man in his 60s with renal cell carcinoma.

V is TRBV7-8 and J is TRBJ2-7, with 9 bases matching TRBD1. Germline V CDR1 and CDR2: SGHVS, FQNEAQ. CDR3 length: 15 residues. The trim removed 5 bases at V and 2 bases at J, leaving 7 bases unmatched. CDR3 coding DNA: TGTGCCAGCAGCGGCAGGACAGGGGCGCCCTACGAGCAGTACTTC. Residues: CASSGRTGAPYEQYF.

This clone was counted between two and nine times. The genes are TRBV19 and TRBJ2-7; the match to TRBD1 covers 8 bases. Germline CDR1 reads LNHDA; CDR2 reads SQIVND (reference sequence). This CDR3 region has 14 residues. The J segment lost 0 bases and the V segment lost 10 bases, leaving 8 bases of the junction unmatched. CDR3 sequence reads: CATSRGRTSYEQYF. CDR3 nucleotides: TGTGCCACCTCCAGGGGGCGTACCTCCTACGAGCAGTACTTC.

The chain couples TRBV7-9 to TRBJ2-2; 11 nucleotides align to TRBD2. With 5 bases clipped from V and 2 bases from J, the junction kept 4 bases outside the gene matches. In germline, CDR1 is SEHNR, CDR2 FQNEAQ (reference sequence). This CDR3 comprises 16 residues. CDR3 sequence (DNA): TGTGCCAGCAGCCGCGGGACTAGCGGTAACACCGGGGAGCTGTTTTTT. It specifies CASSRGTSGNTGELFF.

This chain uses TRBV5-1 with TRBJ2-2; no clear D gene. The germline V gene encodes CDR1 SGHRS and CDR2 YFSETQ. Trimming removed 2 bases from V and 5 bases from J, with 7 bases in between. The CDR3 extends over 13 amino acids. CDR3 sequence: CASSLSSTGELFF. CDR3 in DNA: TGCGCCAGCAGCTTAAGTAGTACCGGGGAGCTGTTTTTT.

This chain uses TRBV2 with TRBJ1-1; D uncertain. The CDR3 covers 15 residues. V lost 6 bases and J lost 2, with 16 bases in between. The germline V gene has CDR1 SNHLY and CDR2 FYNNEI. In DNA form, the CDR3 reads TGTGCCAGCAGAATGAGTGGCCAACCAAACACTGAAGCTTTCTTT. This encodes CASRMSGQPNTEAFF. Drawing the rest from reference TRBV2 and TRBJ1-1, the complete variable domain is EPEVTQTPSHQVTQMGQEVILRCVPISNHLYFYWYRQILGQKVEFLVSFYNNEISEKSEIFDDQFSVERPDGSNFTLKIRSTKLEDSAMYFCASRMSGQPNTEAFFGQGTRLTVV.

As to this clone: This sample also contains other DNA sequences that code for the same CDR3. The J gene is TRBJ2-1, the V gene TRBV11-3, with D unclear. The V and J ends lost 1 base and 5 bases respectively, with 6 bases between them. CDR1 is SGHNT, CDR2 YENEEA, per germline. The length of the CDR3 is 13 residues. The CDR3 protein is CASSLGPNNEQFF. In DNA form, the CDR3 reads TGTGCCAGCAGCTTAGGTCCGAACAATGAGCAGTTCTTC.

The chain uses TRBV7-9 and TRBJ1-2; D possibly corresponds to TRBD1 (6 bases). The CDR3 extends over 17 amino acids. V lost 1 base and J 1 base, leaving 16 bases between the germline ends. The germline V gene encodes CDR1 SEHNR and CDR2 FQNEAQ (reference sequence). The CDR3 protein is CASSLGLRQDLNYGYTF. As DNA, the CDR3 is TGTGCCAGCAGCTTAGGGCTACGACAGGACCTTAACTATGGCTACACCTTC.

The rearrangement joins TRBV10-3 to TRBJ2-2; 10 nucleotides match TRBD1. The V and J ends lost 6 bases and 6 bases, in that order; junction bases with no gene match: 4. This CDR3 region has 14 residues. Per the germline V gene, CDR1 is ENHRY and CDR2 is SYGVKD. CDR3: CAISTGQGPGELFF. The CDR3 nucleotides read TGTGCCATCAGCACGGGACAGGGGCCCGGGGAGCTGTTTTTT.

The V gene is TRBV7-6, the J gene TRBJ1-3; D remains unclear. This CDR3 has 15 amino acids. CDR1 is SGHVS, CDR2 FNYEAQ, per germline. The V gene lost 2 bases and the J gene lost 2 bases, with 10 bases spanning the gap. This CDR3 reads CASSLTDGAGNTIYF. DNA for the CDR3: TGTGCCAGCAGCTTAACCGACGGGGCTGGAAACACCATATATTTT.

CDR3 sequence (DNA): TGTGCCAGCGACCCGGGGGGGTTAAATTCACCCCTCCACTTT. Translation gives CASDPGGLNSPLHF. The chain has TRBV6-1 and TRBJ1-6; TRBD1 is a possible D gene (5 bases). Trimming removed 8 bases at V and 7 bases at J, with 15 bases between. This CDR3 spans 14 amino acids. Germline V gene sequence: CDR1 MNHNS, CDR2 SASEGT.

The chain couples TRBV20-1 to TRBJ1-1; TRBD1 is a possible D gene (5 bases). CDR1 DFQATT and CDR2 SNEGSKA come from the germline V gene (reference sequence). The V and J ends lost 6 bases and 5 bases respectively, with 7 bases between them. CDR3 size: 10 residues. CDR3 protein: CSAGETEAFF. In DNA, the CDR3 is TGCAGTGCGGGGGAAACTGAAGCTTTCTTT.

In nucleotides, the CDR3 is TGTGCCAGCAGCTCACAGGGGGCGATTAACTATGGCTACACCTTC. Residues: CASSSQGAINYGYTF. V is TRBV5-4 and J is TRBJ1-2; 9 bases are shared with TRBD1. Germline trimming cut 3 bases from V and 1 base from J; bases unmatched to any gene: 4. Germline V gene data show CDR1 as SGHNT and CDR2 as YYREEE (reference sequence). There are 15 residues in the CDR3.

The J gene is TRBJ2-3, the V gene TRBV7-6; D remains ambiguous. Looked up from germline, CDR1 is SGHVS and CDR2 is FNYEAQ. The V end lost 1 base, the J end lost 2 bases, and 10 bases lay between the germline ends. This CDR3 has 15 residues. CDR3 amino acids: CASSLVVGFTDTQYF. The CDR3 DNA reads as TGTGCCAGCAGCTTAGTCGTTGGGTTCACAGATACGCAGTATTTT.

Comments on this clone: A much larger clone differs by one base, so this may be a read error. The gene calls are TRBV5-1 and TRBJ1-5; 10 bases are a match to TRBD1. Germline CDR1 and CDR2: SGHRS and YFSETQ. The CDR3 has 15 amino acids. The CDR3 bases are TGCACCAGCAGCACAGGACAGGGGGACAATCAGCCCCAGCATTTT. Residues: CTSSTGQGDNQPQHF.

The chain carries TRBV9 and TRBJ2-3; the match to TRBD2 covers 12 bases. This CDR3 spans 15 amino acids. Germline lookup yields CDR1 SGDLS and CDR2 YYNGEE. The trim removed 5 bases at V and 3 bases at J, leaving 4 bases unmatched. CDR3 DNA sequence: TGTGCCAGCAGTGCCGGGACTAGCGGGACAGATACGCAGTATTTT. Translated, it gives CASSAGTSGTDTQYF.

The gene calls are TRBV5-1 and TRBJ2-7; 9 bases are shared with TRBD2. This CDR3 comprises 15 residues. CDR1 and CDR2 (germline): SGHRS, YFSETQ. V lost 4 bases, J lost 3 bases, and 8 bases stayed unmatched. CDR3 nucleotide sequence: TGCGCCAGCAGCCCCGGTACTAGCGGGTTCTACGAGCAGTACTTC. Translating it yields CASSPGTSGFYEQYF.

V is TRBV6-5 and J is TRBJ2-1; the D is unclear. Germline V CDR1 and CDR2: MNHEY, SVGAGI. CDR3 length equals 14 residues. V was clipped by 2 bases and J by 7 bases, with 12 bases between them. CDR3 region: CASSYVGPGNEQFF. The CDR3 bases are TGTGCCAGCAGTTACGTGGGTCCCGGGAATGAGCAGTTCTTC.

This sequence joins TRBV4-1 and TRBJ2-2; TRBD2 agrees at 7 bases. The CDR3 spans 15 residues. J was trimmed by 6 bases and V by 1 base; bases with no gene match: 5. Germline values: CDR1 MGHRA, CDR2 YSYEKL. CDR3 in DNA: TGCGCCAGCAGCCAAGCGCGGGAGAGGCCCGGGGAGCTGTTTTTT. It encodes CASSQARERPGELFF.

V and J are TRBV28 and TRBJ2-7; D call uncertain. With 8 bases removed from V and 3 bases from J, the gap between germline ends came to 11 bases. CDR3 length: 12 residues. The germline CDR1 and CDR2 sequences are MDHEN and SYDVKM. CDR3 sequence: CASGRKLYEQYF. CDR3 bases: TGTGCCAGCGGCAGGAAACTCTACGAGCAGTACTTC.

The J gene is TRBJ2-3, the V gene TRBV5-6, with 16 bases aligning to TRBD2. V lost 2 bases and J lost 5; bases outside the gene matches: 5. This CDR3 is 17 amino acids long. CDR1 and CDR2 (germline): SGHDT, YYEEEE. In DNA form, the CDR3 reads TGTGCCAGCAGCTTCGGGACTAGCGGGAGGGCCATAGATACGCAGTATTTT. It is translated as CASSFGTSGRAIDTQYF.

This chain joins TRBV7-7 and TRBJ2-5, with a possible D match to TRBD1 (6 bases). Trimming left V 5 bases short and J 5 bases short, with 15 bases between. The germline V gene has CDR1 SSHAT and CDR2 FNYEAQ (reference sequence). The CDR3 spans 14 residues. In DNA, the CDR3 is TGTGCCAGCAGCCCCCGGGCGCAGGGGGAGACCCAGTACTTC. This codes for CASSPRAQGETQYF.

This sequence joins TRBV5-1 and TRBJ2-5; 11 nucleotides match TRBD2. Per germline, CDR1 SGHRS and CDR2 YFSETQ. CDR3 length: 18 amino acids. J gave up 4 bases and V 8 bases, and 19 bases lay outside the gene matches. The CDR3 bases are TGCGCCAGTCATTATGGACTAGCGGGCCAGCTTGGGACAGAGACCCAGTACTTC. Translating gives CASHYGLAGQLGTETQYF.

This chain uses TRBV27 with TRBJ1-1; D not certain. Per the germline V gene, CDR1 is MNHEY and CDR2 is SMNVEV (reference sequence). The CDR3 is 14 amino acids. With 2 bases removed from V and 4 bases from J, the gap between germline ends came to 11 bases. The CDR3 loop reads CASSLGRLGTEAFF. The CDR3 DNA is TGTGCCAGCAGTTTAGGTCGTCTGGGCACTGAAGCTTTCTTT.

The CDR3 DNA follows: TGTGCCAGCAGTTTGACCCGACAGGGGGCAGGGACCCAGTACTTC. It translates to CASSLTRQGAGTQYF. The rearrangement joins TRBV6-5 to TRBJ2-5; 10 bases align to TRBD1. Unmatched junction bases numbered 9, after V lost 4 bases and J lost 7 bases. The CDR3 is 15 amino acids. The germline CDR1 and CDR2 sequences are MNHEY and SVGAGI.